Listed below are T cell receptor beta chains from one sample, sequenced in a study of blood T cells in healthy people across ages. TCRdb itself ran the 5' RACE reads through MiXCR, one entry per CDR3 protein. The sample includes approximately 780,000 distinct CDR3 sequences, around 24% seen only once; the top ten take about 2.9%. Separately, the same data were catalogued under a study of T cells of mothers and their children.

The sequenced sample consisted of blood. The receptors stem from a boy between 10 and 17 years old in good health. CDR3s include the opening cysteine and the closing phenylalanine or tryptophan. The order of the fields is V gene, J gene, clone size, D gene, CDR3 DNA, CDR3 protein. A D gene is named only where the DNA matches it firmly. Some rows mark clone size as missing; the rest say once, few, many or name a class of expanded clone.

V: TRBV30
J: TRBJ2-5
size: few
D: .
DNA: TGTGCCTGGGCCACCAAAGGGGACGGCCAAGAGACCCAGTACTTC
CDR3: CAWATKGDGQETQYF

V: TRBV24-1
J: TRBJ1-2
size: many
D: TRBD1
DNA: TGTGCCACCAGTGACGACAGGGCTGGCTACACCTTC
CDR3: CATSDDRAGYTF

V: TRBV18
J: TRBJ1-2
size: few
D: .
DNA: TGTGCCAGCTCACCACGAGATGGGGTTACTAACTATGGCTACACCTTC
CDR3: CASSPRDGVTNYGYTF

V: TRBV7-2
J: TRBJ1-2
size: .
D: TRBD1
DNA: TGTGCCAGCATTTATTCAGGGGGCGCCTATGGCTACACCTTC
CDR3: CASIYSGGAYGYTF

V: TRBV7-6
J: TRBJ2-5
size: .
D: .
DNA: TGTGCCAGCAGCTTAGTATGGGGGACCCAAGAGACCCAGTACTTC
CDR3: CASSLVWGTQETQYF

V: TRBV11-2
J: TRBJ2-2
size: .
D: .
DNA: TGTGCCAGCACCAAAAGGGGGGCGGGATCGAACACCGGGGAGCTGTTTTTT
CDR3: CASTKRGAGSNTGELFF

V: TRBV7-6
J: TRBJ2-2
size: few
D: TRBD2
DNA: TGTGCCAGCACCAAATTTCTGCGGGGGGCCCAGAACACCGGGGAGCTGTTTTTT
CDR3: CASTKFLRGAQNTGELFF

V: TRBV18
J: TRBJ1-2
size: few
D: .
DNA: TGTGCCAGCTCACCAAACAGGGATGACTATGGCTACACCTTC
CDR3: CASSPNRDDYGYTF

V: TRBV2
J: TRBJ2-4
size: few
D: .
DNA: TGTGCCAGCAGTAGTAGACTAGGCGCCAAAAACATTCAGTACTTC
CDR3: CASSSRLGAKNIQYF

V: TRBV15
J: TRBJ2-5
size: few
D: TRBD2
DNA: TGTGCCACCAGCAGAGTTGCGGGGGACCAAGAGACCCAGTACTTC
CDR3: CATSRVAGDQETQYF

V: TRBV5-1
J: TRBJ1-1
size: .
D: .
DNA: TGCGCCAGCAGCATACGGACTGAAAGGAGCACTGAAGCTTTCTTT
CDR3: CASSIRTERSTEAFF